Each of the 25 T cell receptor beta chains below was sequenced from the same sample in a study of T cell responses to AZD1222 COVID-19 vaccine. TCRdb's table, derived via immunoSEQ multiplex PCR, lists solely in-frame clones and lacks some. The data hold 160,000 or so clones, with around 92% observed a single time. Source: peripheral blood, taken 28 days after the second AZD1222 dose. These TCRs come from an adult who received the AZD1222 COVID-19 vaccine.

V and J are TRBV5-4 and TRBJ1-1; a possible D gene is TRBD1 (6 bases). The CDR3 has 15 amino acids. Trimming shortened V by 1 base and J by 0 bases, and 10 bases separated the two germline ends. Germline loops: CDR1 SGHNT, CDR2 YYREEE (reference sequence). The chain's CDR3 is CASSLSTGMNTEAFF. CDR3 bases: TGTGCCAGCAGCTTGTCTACAGGGATGAACACTGAAGCTTTCTTT.

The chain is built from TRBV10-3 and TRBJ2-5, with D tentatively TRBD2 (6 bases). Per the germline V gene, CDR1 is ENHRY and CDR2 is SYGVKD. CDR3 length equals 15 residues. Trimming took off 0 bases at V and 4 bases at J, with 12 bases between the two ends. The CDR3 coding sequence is TGTGCCATCAGTGAGTCAGCGGGTTTGGCAGAGACCCAGTACTTC. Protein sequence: CAISESAGLAETQYF.

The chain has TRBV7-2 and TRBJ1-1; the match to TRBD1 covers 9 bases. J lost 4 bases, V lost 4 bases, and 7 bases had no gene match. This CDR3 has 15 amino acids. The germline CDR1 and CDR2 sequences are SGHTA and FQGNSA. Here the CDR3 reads CASSWWGQGGTEAFF. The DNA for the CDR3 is TGTGCCAGCAGCTGGTGGGGACAGGGAGGCACTGAAGCTTTCTTT.

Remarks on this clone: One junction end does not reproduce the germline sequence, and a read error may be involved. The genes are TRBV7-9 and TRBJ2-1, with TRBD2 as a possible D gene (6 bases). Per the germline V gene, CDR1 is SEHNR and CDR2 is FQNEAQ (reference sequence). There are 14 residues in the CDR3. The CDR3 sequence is CASTLREPYNEQFF. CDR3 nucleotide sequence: TGTGCCAGCACCTTACGGGAGCCCTACAATGAGCAGTTCTTC.

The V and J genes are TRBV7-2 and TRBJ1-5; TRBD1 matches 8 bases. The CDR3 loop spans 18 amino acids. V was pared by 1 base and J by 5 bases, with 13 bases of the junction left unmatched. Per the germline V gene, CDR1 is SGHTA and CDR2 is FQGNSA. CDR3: CASSLEGTGLMGDQPQHF. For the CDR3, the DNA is TGTGCCAGCAGCTTAGAGGGGACAGGCCTCATGGGGGATCAGCCCCAGCATTTT.

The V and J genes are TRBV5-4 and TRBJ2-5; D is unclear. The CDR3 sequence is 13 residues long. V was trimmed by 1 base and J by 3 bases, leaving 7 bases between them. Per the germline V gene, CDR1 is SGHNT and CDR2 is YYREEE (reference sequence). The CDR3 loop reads CASSLLPKETQYF. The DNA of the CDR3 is TGTGCCAGCAGCTTGTTACCCAAAGAGACCCAGTACTTC.

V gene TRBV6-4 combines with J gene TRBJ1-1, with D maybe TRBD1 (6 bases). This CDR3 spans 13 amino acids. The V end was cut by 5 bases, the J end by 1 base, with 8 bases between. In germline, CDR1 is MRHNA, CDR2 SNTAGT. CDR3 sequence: CASSLTGNTEAFF. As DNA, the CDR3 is TGTGCCAGCAGTCTGACAGGGAACACTGAAGCTTTCTTT.

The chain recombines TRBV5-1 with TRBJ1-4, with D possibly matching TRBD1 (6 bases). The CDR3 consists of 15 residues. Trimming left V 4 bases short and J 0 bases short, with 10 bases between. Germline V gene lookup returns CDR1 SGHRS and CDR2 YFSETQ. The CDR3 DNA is TGCGCCAGCAGCAAGGACAGCTCAACTAATGAAAAACTGTTTTTT. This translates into CASSKDSSTNEKLFF.

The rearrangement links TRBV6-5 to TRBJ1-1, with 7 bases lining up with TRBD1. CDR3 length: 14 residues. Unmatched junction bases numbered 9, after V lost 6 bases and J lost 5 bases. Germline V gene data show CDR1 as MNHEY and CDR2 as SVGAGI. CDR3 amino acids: CASSRNRGGTEAFF. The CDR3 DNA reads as TGTGCCAGCAGCCGGAACAGGGGTGGGACTGAAGCTTTCTTT.

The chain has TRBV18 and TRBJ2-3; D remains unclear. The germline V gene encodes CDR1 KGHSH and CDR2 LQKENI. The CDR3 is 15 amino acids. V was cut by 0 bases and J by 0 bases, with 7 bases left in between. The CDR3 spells CASSPPGFSTDTQYF. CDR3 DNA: TGTGCCAGCTCACCACCCGGATTTAGCACAGATACGCAGTATTTT.

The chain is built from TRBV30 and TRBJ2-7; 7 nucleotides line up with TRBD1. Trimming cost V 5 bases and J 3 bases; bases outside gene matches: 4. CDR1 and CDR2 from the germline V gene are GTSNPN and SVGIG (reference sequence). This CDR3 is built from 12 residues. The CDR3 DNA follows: TGTGCCTGGGGGGGACAGATCTACGAGCAGTACTTC. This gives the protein CAWGGQIYEQYF.

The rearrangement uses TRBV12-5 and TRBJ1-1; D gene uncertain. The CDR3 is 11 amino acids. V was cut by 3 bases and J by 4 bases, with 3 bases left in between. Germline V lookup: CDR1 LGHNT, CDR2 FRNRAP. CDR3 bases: TGTGCTAGTGGTTTCCGCACTGAAGCTTTCTTT. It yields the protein CASGFRTEAFF.

The CDR3 loop reads CASTPIGIRGYTF. In DNA, the CDR3 is TGTGCCAGCACCCCTATCGGGATTCGTGGCTACACCTTC. The J gene is TRBJ1-2, the V gene TRBV7-9; D not certain. This CDR3 comprises 13 residues. Germline-derived CDR1 and CDR2 are SEHNR and FQNEAQ (reference sequence). Trimming cost V 7 bases and J 7 bases, with 16 bases left between them.

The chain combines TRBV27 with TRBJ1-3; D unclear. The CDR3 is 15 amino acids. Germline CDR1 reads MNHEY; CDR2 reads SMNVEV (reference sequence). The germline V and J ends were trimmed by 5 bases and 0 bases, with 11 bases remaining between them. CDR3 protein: CASSLRSSSGNTIYF. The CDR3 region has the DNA TGTGCCAGCAGTCTACGATCCTCCTCTGGAAACACCATATATTTT.

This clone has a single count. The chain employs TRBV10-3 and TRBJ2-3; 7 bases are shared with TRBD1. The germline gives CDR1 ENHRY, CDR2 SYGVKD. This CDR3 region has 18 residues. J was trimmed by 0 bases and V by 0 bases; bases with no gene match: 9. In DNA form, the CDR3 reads TGTGCCATCAGTGAGTCCTACACAGGGGTCGGGAGCACAGATACGCAGTATTTT. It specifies CAISESYTGVGSTDTQYF.

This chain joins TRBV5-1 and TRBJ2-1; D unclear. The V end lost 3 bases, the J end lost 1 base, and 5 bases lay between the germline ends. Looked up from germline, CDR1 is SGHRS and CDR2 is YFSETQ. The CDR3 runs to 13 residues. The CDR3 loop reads CASSSRSYNEQFF. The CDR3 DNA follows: TGCGCCAGCAGCTCAAGATCCTACAATGAGCAGTTCTTC.

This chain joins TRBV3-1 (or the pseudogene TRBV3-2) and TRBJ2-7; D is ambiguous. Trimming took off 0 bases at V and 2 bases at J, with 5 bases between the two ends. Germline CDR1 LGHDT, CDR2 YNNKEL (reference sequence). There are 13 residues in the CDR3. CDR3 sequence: CASSQEGAYEQYF. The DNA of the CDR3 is TGTGCCAGCAGCCAAGAAGGAGCCTACGAGCAGTACTTC.

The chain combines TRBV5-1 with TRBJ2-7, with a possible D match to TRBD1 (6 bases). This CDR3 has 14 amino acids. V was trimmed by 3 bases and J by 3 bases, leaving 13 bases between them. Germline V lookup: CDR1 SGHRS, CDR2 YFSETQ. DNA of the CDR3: TGCGCCAGCAGCTCCTCGACAGGATACTACGAGCAGTACTTC. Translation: CASSSSTGYYEQYF.

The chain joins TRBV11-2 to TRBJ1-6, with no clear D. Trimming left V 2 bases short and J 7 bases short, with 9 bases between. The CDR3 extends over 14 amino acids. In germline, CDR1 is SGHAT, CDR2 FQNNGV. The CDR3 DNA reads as TGTGCCAGCAGCTTATTACGCACGAATTCACCCCTCCACTTT. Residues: CASSLLRTNSPLHF.

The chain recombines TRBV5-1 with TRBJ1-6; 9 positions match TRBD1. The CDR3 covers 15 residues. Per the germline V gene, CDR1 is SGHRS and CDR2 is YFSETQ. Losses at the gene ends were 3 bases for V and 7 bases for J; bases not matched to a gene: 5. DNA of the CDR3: TGCGCCAGCAGCTGGTGGACAGGGGACAATTCACCCCTCCACTTT. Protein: CASSWWTGDNSPLHF.

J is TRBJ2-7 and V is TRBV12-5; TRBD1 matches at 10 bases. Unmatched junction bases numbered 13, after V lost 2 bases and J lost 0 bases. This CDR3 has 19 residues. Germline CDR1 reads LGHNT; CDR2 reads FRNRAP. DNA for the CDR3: TGTGCTAGTGGTTTGTCGCCCGGGACAGGGGTTTCCAGCTCCTACGAGCAGTACTTC. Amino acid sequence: CASGLSPGTGVSSSYEQYF.

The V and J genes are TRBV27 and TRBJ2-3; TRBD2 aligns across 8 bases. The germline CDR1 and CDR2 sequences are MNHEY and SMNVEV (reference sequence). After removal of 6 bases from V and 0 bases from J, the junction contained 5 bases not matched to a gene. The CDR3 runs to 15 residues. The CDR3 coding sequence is TGTGCCAGCAGAAACGGGGGGGGCAGCACAGATACGCAGTATTTT. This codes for CASRNGGGSTDTQYF.

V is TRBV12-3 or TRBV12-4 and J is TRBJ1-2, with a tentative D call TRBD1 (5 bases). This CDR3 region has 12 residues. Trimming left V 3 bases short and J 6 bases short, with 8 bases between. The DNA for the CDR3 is TGTGCCAGCAGTTTGGCCAGGGATGGCTACACCTTC. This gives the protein CASSLARDGYTF.

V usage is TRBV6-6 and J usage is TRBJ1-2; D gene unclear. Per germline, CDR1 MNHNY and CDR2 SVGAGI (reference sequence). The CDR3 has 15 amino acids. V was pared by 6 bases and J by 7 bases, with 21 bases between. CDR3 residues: CASSPDWGGLGGYTF. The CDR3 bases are TGTGCCAGCAGCCCCGACTGGGGTGGTCTCGGTGGCTACACCTTC.

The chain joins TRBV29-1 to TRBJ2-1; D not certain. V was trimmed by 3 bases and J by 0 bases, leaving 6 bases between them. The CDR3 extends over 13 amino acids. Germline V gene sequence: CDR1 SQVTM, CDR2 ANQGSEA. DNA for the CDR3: TGCAGCGTTGAGGGCCTCTCCTACAATGAGCAGTTCTTC. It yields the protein CSVEGLSYNEQFF.